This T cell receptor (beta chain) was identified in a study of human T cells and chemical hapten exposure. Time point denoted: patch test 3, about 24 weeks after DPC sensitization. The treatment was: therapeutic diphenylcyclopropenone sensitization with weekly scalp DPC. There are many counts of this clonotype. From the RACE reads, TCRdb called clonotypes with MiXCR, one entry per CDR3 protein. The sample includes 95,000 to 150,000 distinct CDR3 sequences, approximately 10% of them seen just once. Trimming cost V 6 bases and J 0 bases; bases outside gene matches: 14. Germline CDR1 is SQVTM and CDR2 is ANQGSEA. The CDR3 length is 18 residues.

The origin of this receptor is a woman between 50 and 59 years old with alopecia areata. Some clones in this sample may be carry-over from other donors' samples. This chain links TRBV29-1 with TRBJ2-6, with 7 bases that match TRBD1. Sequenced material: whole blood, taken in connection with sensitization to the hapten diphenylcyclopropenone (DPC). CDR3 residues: CSVADDRDTSSGANVLTF. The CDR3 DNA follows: TGCAGCGTAGCTGACGACAGGGACACAAGCTCTGGGGCCAACGTCCTGACTTTC.